This T cell receptor beta chain was retrieved from a study of cytomegalovirus exposure and HLA in healthy donors. Whole-study context: A previous analysis identified approximately 120 million unique TCR beta sequences derived from around 180 million T cells. Study conclusions and caveats: It was reportedly the case that the classifier diagnosed cytomegalovirus status with high specificity and sensitivity. DRB1 had the most TCR associations and HLA-C the fewest, a later analysis found, with rates varying by HLA locus.

The length of the CDR3 is 14 residues. V dropped 6 bases and J dropped 0 bases, with 9 bases sitting between them. The germline gives CDR1 SNHLY, CDR2 FYNNEI. With 60 Vbeta and 13 Jbeta primers, the PCR was carried out. In the source study's methods: Later work found around 85 million unique TCR beta chains, with approximately 12 million shared. Produced via immunoSEQ multiplex PCR; TCRdb's table is partial and in-frame only. V, J and clone size were drawn from that table, and D and trimming were deduced from the DNA. Counted here are 150,000 to 170,000 clones, around 80% occurring once; the ten biggest clones make up 5.6%. On this clone: Its antigen remains unidentified.

The chain joins TRBV2 to TRBJ2-1; no clear D. Source material: PBMCs. This receptor was obtained from a woman in her 40s in good health and CMV-seropositive. The CDR3 nucleotides read TGTGCCAGCAGCGGGTCCGCCTCCTACAATGAGCAGTTCTTC. The encoded protein is CASSGSASYNEQFF.